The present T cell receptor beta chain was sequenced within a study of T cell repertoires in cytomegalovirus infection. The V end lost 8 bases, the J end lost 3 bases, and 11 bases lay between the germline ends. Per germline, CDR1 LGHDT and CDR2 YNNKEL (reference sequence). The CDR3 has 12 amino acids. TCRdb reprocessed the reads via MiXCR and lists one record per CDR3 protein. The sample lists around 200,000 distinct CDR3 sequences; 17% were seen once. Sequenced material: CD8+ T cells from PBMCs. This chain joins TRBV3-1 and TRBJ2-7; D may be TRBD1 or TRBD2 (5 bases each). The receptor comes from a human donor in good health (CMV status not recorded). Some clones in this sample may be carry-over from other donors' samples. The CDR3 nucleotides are TGTGCCAGCGGGGACGGCCACTACGAGCAGTACTTC. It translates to CASGDGHYEQYF.